These T cell receptor beta chains were read from a single sample in a study of T cells in Graves' hyperthyroidism and ophthalmopathy. TCRdb analysed the multiplex PCR reads with MiXCR anew, one entry per CDR3 protein. The sample has around 540,000 distinct CDR3 sequences, roughly 15% seen once. Sequenced sample: blood. The receptors come from a woman aged 30 to 39 with Graves' ophthalmopathy. The CDR3 runs from the conserved cysteine through the conserved F or W. D genes are given only for firm matches. Size is stated for part of the rows, as once, few or many counts, or as a class when the clone is expanded.

cdr3_nt,cdr3_aa,j_call,clone_size,d_call,v_call
TGTGCCAGCAGCTGGGACAGGGAGGGCTATGGCTACACCTTC,CASSWDREGYGYTF,TRBJ1-2,many,TRBD1,TRBV11-2
TGCAGTGCTAGAAATCCGGGTGGTGGGGGCGGGGAAAAACTGTTTTTT,CSARNPGGGGGEKLFF,TRBJ1-4,few,-,TRBV20-1
TGTGCCTGGAGTGTCGGCAGGAATCAGCCCCAGCATTTT,CAWSVGRNQPQHF,TRBJ1-5,-,-,TRBV30
TGTGCCATCAGTGCGGGACTCTCTCTCGAGCAGTACTTC,CAISAGLSLEQYF,TRBJ2-7,few,-,TRBV10-3
TGTGCCAGCACAACTGGGACAGCATACACAGATACGCAGTATTTT,CASTTGTAYTDTQYF,TRBJ2-3,few,TRBD1,TRBV6-1
TGTGCCACCAGTGATTTGTCGGGACGGGACAATGAGCAGTTCTTC,CATSDLSGRDNEQFF,TRBJ2-1,-,-,TRBV24-1
TGCGCCAGCAGCACCGGGACAGAAGAGACCCAGTACTTC,CASSTGTEETQYF,TRBJ2-5,-,TRBD1,TRBV5-1
TGTGCCAGCAGTTTAATAGGGATGGAGACCCAGTACTTC,CASSLIGMETQYF,TRBJ2-5,many,-,TRBV27
TGTGCCAGAAGGGACCCCTCTGGAAACACCATATATTTT,CARRDPSGNTIYF,TRBJ1-3,few,-,TRBV2
TGTGCCAGCAGACTAGGGATCTACGAGCAGTACTTC,CASRLGIYEQYF,TRBJ2-7,many,-,TRBV28
TGCGCCAGCAGCCCCGGCCCAACAGCTAACTATGGCTACACCTTC,CASSPGPTANYGYTF,TRBJ1-2,many,-,TRBV5-1
TGTGCCAGCAGTTACTCGACGGGTGTTATCACCTACGAGCAGTACTTC,CASSYSTGVITYEQYF,TRBJ2-7,many,-,TRBV6-2/TRBV6-3
TGTGCCAGCAGCCGCCCCGGGACAGGGACCAAAGGAGCTTTCTTT,CASSRPGTGTKGAFF,TRBJ1-1,-,TRBD1,TRBV2
TGTGCCAGCAGCCGCCGAGGAGGGGTGGAGGCAGATACGCAGTATTTT,CASSRRGGVEADTQYF,TRBJ2-3,-,-,TRBV3-1
TGTGCCAGCAGTTTGGGGAGGGGGGCGGATGGCTACACCTTC,CASSLGRGADGYTF,TRBJ1-2,few,-,TRBV12-3/TRBV12-4
TGTGCCAGCAGCTTACGGCGGGGGGCCTACAATGAGCAGTTCTTC,CASSLRRGAYNEQFF,TRBJ2-1,few,TRBD2,TRBV11-3
TGCGCCAGCAGCTTGGAGGGACAGCTATACTACGAGCAGTACTTC,CASSLEGQLYYEQYF,TRBJ2-7,-,TRBD1,TRBV5-1
TGCGCCAGCAGTGACCTGGGGAACACTGAAGCTTTCTTT,CASSDLGNTEAFF,TRBJ1-1,few,-,TRBV10-1
TGCAGCGTGTCCTTTGGGAACACCGGGGAGCTGTTTTTT,CSVSFGNTGELFF,TRBJ2-2,few,-,TRBV29-1
TGCGCCAGCAGCTTGGTCCGGCCCTCCTACAATGAGCAGTTCTTC,CASSLVRPSYNEQFF,TRBJ2-1,few,-,TRBV5-1
TGTGCCAGCAGTTTCTCACTAGCGGGAGCCGGGGAGCTGTTTTTT,CASSFSLAGAGELFF,TRBJ2-2,few,TRBD2,TRBV27
TGTGCCAGCAGCCTTAGCCAGGCTTACCCGGGAGAGACCCAGTACTTC,CASSLSQAYPGETQYF,TRBJ2-5,-,-,TRBV3-1
TGTGCCAGCAGTTTCCGGGACAACCATCAGCCCCAGCATTTT,CASSFRDNHQPQHF,TRBJ1-5,few,-,TRBV28
TGCAGTGCTCCTTTAGGGACAGGGTTCTACAATGAGCAGTTCTTC,CSAPLGTGFYNEQFF,TRBJ2-1,-,TRBD1,TRBV20-1
TGTGCCAGCAGGACTGGACAGGGCCGCAATCAGCCCCAGCATTTT,CASRTGQGRNQPQHF,TRBJ1-5,few,TRBD1,TRBV12-3/TRBV12-4
TGCGCCAGCAGCCAACGGAACCTTCTACCAGTTGGCACAGATACGCAGTATTTT,CASSQRNLLPVGTDTQYF,TRBJ2-3,many,-,TRBV4-1
TGTGCCAGCTCACCAACCAGGACCTCGATCTCCTACGAGCAGTACTTC,CASSPTRTSISYEQYF,TRBJ2-7,many,-,TRBV18
TGTGCCAGCAGTTTGTCCAGGGCATTGAGCTCCTACAATGAGCAGTTCTTC,CASSLSRALSSYNEQFF,TRBJ2-1,-,-,TRBV6-9
TGCAGTGCCCTACGAGGACAACCTTATAATTCACCCCTCCACTTT,CSALRGQPYNSPLHF,TRBJ1-6,many,-,TRBV20-1
TGTGCCAGCAGCGGACAGGGGCGGTTTACTTATGGCTACACCTTC,CASSGQGRFTYGYTF,TRBJ1-2,-,TRBD1,TRBV6-1
TGTGCCTGGAGTGTAGGGCGATTCACCGGGGAGCTGTTTTTT,CAWSVGRFTGELFF,TRBJ2-2,many,-,TRBV30
TGTGCCAGCACCTCCGGGAGGTCCGGGGAGCTGTTTTTT,CASTSGRSGELFF,TRBJ2-2,few,TRBD2,TRBV6-1
TGTGCCAGCAGCTTGGTTGTGGCTAGCGGGTGGAATGAGCAGTTCTTC,CASSLVVASGWNEQFF,TRBJ2-1,-,TRBD2,TRBV5-6
TGTGCCAGCAGCCGACAAGGGATACCAGATACGCAGTATTTT,CASSRQGIPDTQYF,TRBJ2-3,many,-,TRBV7-2
TGTGCCATCAGTGAGGGGCAGGGAGTCACTAGCTACGAGCAGTACTTC,CAISEGQGVTSYEQYF,TRBJ2-7,few,-,TRBV10-3
TGCAGTGCTAGAGAGACAGGTGATTACTACGAGCAGTACTTC,CSARETGDYYEQYF,TRBJ2-7,-,-,TRBV20-1
TGCGCCAGCAGTGTTAATTTGATGACTAGCGGGAGATTGGATACGCAGTATTTT,CASSVNLMTSGRLDTQYF,TRBJ2-3,-,TRBD2,TRBV6-1
TGCAGTGCTAGGGGACTAGCGGGACCGGAGACCCAGTACTTC,CSARGLAGPETQYF,TRBJ2-5,-,TRBD2,TRBV20-1
TGTGCCACCAGTGATGAGTCCTGGTTTGACAATGAGCAGTTCTTC,CATSDESWFDNEQFF,TRBJ2-1,few,-,TRBV24-1
TGTGCCAGCAGCTTAGGGCAGGGCCGACCTGAAAAACTGTTTTTT,CASSLGQGRPEKLFF,TRBJ1-4,many,-,TRBV11-2
TGCAGTGCTAGAGATCCGGCAGGGGATCGCAATGAGCAGTTCTTC,CSARDPAGDRNEQFF,TRBJ2-1,many,-,TRBV20-1
TGTGCCAGCAGCCTAACCCGGACCGAGGGTTCCTACGAGCAGTACTTC,CASSLTRTEGSYEQYF,TRBJ2-7,-,-,TRBV7-3
TGTGCCAGCAGCCGGCTGGGGCAGGAACCTAACACTGAAGCTTTCTTT,CASSRLGQEPNTEAFF,TRBJ1-1,-,-,TRBV7-9
TGCAGCTCCTCCGCGACTCCCCTCCCTAATGAGCAGTTCTTC,CSSSATPLPNEQFF,TRBJ2-1,few,-,TRBV29-1
TGTGCCAGCAGCTTAGAAAGGCTAGCGAGGTACGAGCAGTACTTC,CASSLERLARYEQYF,TRBJ2-7,many,-,TRBV11-2
TGTGCTAGTGGACCCGGCACAGATACGCAGTATTTT,CASGPGTDTQYF,TRBJ2-3,many,-,TRBV12-5
TGTGCCAGCAGCTACCGAAGAGACATCTCCTACGAGCAGTACTTC,CASSYRRDISYEQYF,TRBJ2-7,many,-,TRBV11-1
TGCGCCAGCAGCCAGTCTAGCGGGAGTAGCTTGTACTTC,CASSQSSGSSLYF,TRBJ2-5,once,TRBD2,TRBV4-1
TGTGCCAGTAGTAGCACGGGACAATGGAGTACGGACATGAACACTGAAGCTTTCTTT,CASSSTGQWSTDMNTEAFF,TRBJ1-1,many,-,TRBV19
TGTGCCAGTAGTATAGCGTTCGCCCTCTCTATCACAGATACGCAGTATTTT,CASSIAFALSITDTQYF,TRBJ2-3,few,-,TRBV19
TGTGCCAGCAGTTTTCCAGGACTGAACACTGAAGCTTTCTTT,CASSFPGLNTEAFF,TRBJ1-1,-,-,TRBV28
TGTGCCAGCAGCTTAGACGGGGTACACACAGATACGCAGTATTTT,CASSLDGVHTDTQYF,TRBJ2-3,-,-,TRBV11-3
TGTGCCAGCAGTCCCAGGAACACAGATACGCAGTATTTT,CASSPRNTDTQYF,TRBJ2-3,many,-,TRBV2
TGTGCCAGCAGTTGGGGTGAGAATGAAAAACTGTTTTTT,CASSWGENEKLFF,TRBJ1-4,-,-,TRBV27
TGTGCCAGCAGAGTCACGGGGGCGGCGGACTACGAGCAGTACTTC,CASRVTGAADYEQYF,TRBJ2-7,many,-,TRBV6-2/TRBV6-3
TGTGCCAGCAGTTTAAACGGACAGGCTTTCTACAATGAGCAGTTCTTC,CASSLNGQAFYNEQFF,TRBJ2-1,few,TRBD1,TRBV28
TGTGCCAGTAGGAGCGGGAGTTCCAATGAGCAGTTCTTC,CASRSGSSNEQFF,TRBJ2-1,-,TRBD2,TRBV19